These 26 T cell receptor beta chains were all obtained from the same sample, sequenced in a study of cytomegalovirus exposure and HLA in healthy donors. The PCR employed 60 Vbeta primers together with 13 Jbeta primers. Clones were read by immunoSEQ multiplex PCR, and TCRdb kept only the in-frame ones, dropping some. The table lists tens of thousands of clones, 72% of them singletons, with less than 25% in the top ten. The specimen was PBMCs. The receptors come from a woman aged 45-65 years in good health and CMV-seropositive.

The chain couples TRBV2 to TRBJ2-5, with a possible D match to TRBD2 (5 bases). The CDR3 is 11 amino acids. Germline-derived CDR1 and CDR2 are SNHLY and FYNNEI. The V gene lost 8 bases and the J gene lost 7 bases, with 11 bases spanning the gap. CDR3 amino acids: CASEGAGTQYF. In DNA, the CDR3 is TGTGCCAGCGAGGGTGCCGGGACCCAGTACTTC.

The sample holds a few counts of this clone. The genes are TRBV19 and TRBJ2-1; possibly TRBD2 for D (5 bases). CDR3 length: 13 amino acids. The V gene's germline CDR1 is LNHDA and CDR2 SQIVND (reference sequence). With 5 bases removed from V and 7 bases from J, the gap between germline ends came to 12 bases. The DNA for the CDR3 is TGTGCCAGTAGTCCCTTACTAGAAAATGAGCAGTTCTTC. It yields the protein CASSPLLENEQFF. The complete variable domain, with remaining parts taken from reference TRBV19 and TRBJ2-1, reads DGGITQSPKYLFRKEGQNVTLSCEQNLNHDAMYWYRQDPGQGLRLIYYSQIVNDFQKGDIAEGYSVSREKKESFPLTVTSAQKNPTAFYLCASSPLLENEQFFGPGTRLTVL.

This clone is categorized as medium-sized (0.01 to 0.1%). The CDR3 spells CASRGERSTGWGGPQHF. As DNA, the CDR3 is TGTGCCAGCAGGGGGGAGAGGTCTACAGGTTGGGGAGGGCCCCAGCATTTT. The chain uses TRBV2 and TRBJ1-5, with D perhaps TRBD1 (5 bases). The V end was cut by 6 bases, the J end by 9 bases, with 27 bases between. Germline values: CDR1 SNHLY, CDR2 FYNNEI. The CDR3 has 17 amino acids.

The chain couples TRBV5-1 to TRBJ1-3, with TRBD1 matching over 7 bases. The J segment lost 3 bases and the V segment lost 0 bases, leaving 3 bases of the junction unmatched. The CDR3 sequence is 15 residues long. CDR1 is SGHRS and CDR2 is YFSETQ in the germline V gene. As DNA, the CDR3 is TGCGCCAGCAGCTTGGCGACAGGGTTTGGAAACACCATATATTTT. Its translation is CASSLATGFGNTIYF.

The rearrangement links TRBV6-1 to TRBJ1-5; 9 bases align to TRBD1. Trimming at V came to 8 bases and at J to 3 bases, leaving 2 bases not matched to a gene. Per germline, CDR1 MNHNS and CDR2 SASEGT. The CDR3 is 13 amino acids. The CDR3 coding sequence is TGTGCCAGCGGGGACAGGGTCAATCAGCCCCAGCATTTT. This translates into CASGDRVNQPQHF.

This chain's CDR3 is CASSEIGRGNTEAFF. The CDR3 DNA reads TGTGCCAGCAGTGAGATCGGGAGGGGCAACACTGAAGCTTTCTTT. This rearrangement joins TRBV25-1 to TRBJ1-1; D is perhaps TRBD1 (5 bases). Trimming removed 3 bases from V and 2 bases from J, with 13 bases in between. The CDR3 covers 15 residues. Germline V lookup: CDR1 MGHDK, CDR2 SYGVNS.

The sample holds a few counts of this clone. The chain links TRBV30 to TRBJ2-6, with a weak D call TRBD2 (6 bases). V dropped 7 bases and J dropped 8 bases, with 18 bases sitting between them. This CDR3 has 14 amino acids. From germline, CDR1 is GTSNPN and CDR2 SVGIG (reference sequence). The CDR3 is CASTRTGGSNVLTF. In DNA form, the CDR3 reads TGTGCCTCAACTAGGACCGGGGGTTCCAACGTCCTGACTTTC.

The chain couples TRBV29-1 to TRBJ1-2; D is undetermined. This CDR3 contains 13 residues. V was clipped by 6 bases and J by 8 bases, with 19 bases between them. Per germline, CDR1 SQVTM and CDR2 ANQGSEA. This chain's CDR3 is CSVLGSGFYGYTF. CDR3 DNA: TGCAGCGTCTTGGGGTCGGGATTCTACGGCTACACCTTC. Filled out from reference TRBV29-1 and TRBJ1-2, the complete variable domain reads SAVISQKPSRDICQRGTSLTIQCQVDSQVTMMFWYRQQPGQSLTLIATANQGSEATYESGFVIDKFPISRPNLTFSTLTVSNMSPEDSSIYLCSVLGSGFYGYTFGSGTRLTVV.

This clone was counted between two and nine times. The chain carries TRBV5-1 and TRBJ2-7, with D tentatively TRBD1 (6 bases). The CDR3 totals 13 residues. CDR1 and CDR2 (germline): SGHRS, YFSETQ. The V and J ends lost 4 bases and 2 bases respectively, with 10 bases between them. CDR3 loop: CASSPQGTYEQYF. The DNA for the CDR3 is TGCGCCAGCAGCCCTCAGGGGACCTACGAGCAGTACTTC.

This chain links TRBV13 with TRBJ2-1; D gene ambiguous. The germline CDR1 and CDR2 sequences are PRHDT and FYEKMQ (reference sequence). The V and J ends lost 5 bases and 4 bases respectively, with 9 bases between them. The CDR3 runs 13 residues. In nucleotides, the CDR3 is TGTGCCAGCAGCCCCTCCACTTACAATGAGCAGTTCTTC. Encoded protein: CASSPSTYNEQFF.

This clone was counted between two and nine times. At one boundary the junction diverges from the germline segment, which might be a read error. The chain uses TRBV10-2 and TRBJ1-5; D not certain. CDR3 size: 14 residues. CDR1 and CDR2 (germline): WSHSY, SAAADI. This CDR3 is CASSQSHSNQPQHF. CDR3 nucleotide sequence: TGCGCCAGCAGTCAGTCACATAGCAATCAGCCCCAGCATTTT.

The V and J genes are TRBV7-8 and TRBJ1-1; unclear D gene. Per germline, CDR1 SGHVS and CDR2 FQNEAQ. The CDR3 runs 13 residues. Trimming pared 6 bases from V and 4 bases from J, leaving 12 bases between. The CDR3 loop is CASSSGEGTEAFF. The CDR3, as DNA: TGTGCCAGCAGTAGCGGGGAGGGCACTGAAGCTTTCTTT.

The chain has TRBV15 and TRBJ1-1, with a weak D call TRBD1 (6 bases). This CDR3 has 16 residues. V was pared by 0 bases and J by 5 bases, with 16 bases between. CDR1 is LNHNV, CDR2 YYDKDF, per germline (reference sequence). The CDR3 sequence is CATSRDRVGGSTEAFF. In DNA form, the CDR3 reads TGTGCCACCAGCAGAGATAGGGTTGGGGGCAGTACTGAAGCTTTCTTT.

V is TRBV13 and J is TRBJ2-5; tentative D call: TRBD2 (6 bases). Germline assignment: CDR1 PRHDT and CDR2 FYEKMQ (reference sequence). The CDR3 extends over 17 amino acids. The germline V and J ends were trimmed by 2 bases and 5 bases, with 21 bases remaining between them. This CDR3 is CASSLLPPGLGKETQYF. CDR3 in DNA: TGTGCCAGCAGCTTACTCCCGCCGGGACTTGGAAAGGAGACCCAGTACTTC. The variable domain in full, with the rest retrieved from reference TRBV13 and TRBJ2-5, is AAGVIQSPRHLIKEKRETATLKCYPIPRHDTVYWYQQGPGQDPQFLISFYEKMQSDKGSIPDRFSAQQFSDYHSELNMSSLELGDSALYFCASSLLPPGLGKETQYFGPGTRLLVL.

The rearrangement joins TRBV27 to TRBJ1-5; 8 bases are shared with TRBD1. The CDR3 contains 15 residues. Germline V gene lookup returns CDR1 MNHEY and CDR2 SMNVEV (reference sequence). The trim removed 7 bases at V and 1 base at J, leaving 6 bases unmatched. The DNA for the CDR3 is TGTGCCAGCACCCCGTGGACAGGGAGCAATCAGCCCCAGCATTTT. Translated: CASTPWTGSNQPQHF.

The chain joins TRBV9 to TRBJ2-3; 13 bases agree with TRBD2. Germline CDR1 SGDLS, CDR2 YYNGEE. This CDR3 region has 19 residues. V shed 4 bases, J shed 3 bases, and the junction held 14 bases outside the gene matches. The CDR3 sequence: CASSPQGLAGQGITDTQYF. The CDR3 bases are TGTGCCAGCAGCCCCCAGGGACTAGCGGGGCAAGGGATAACAGATACGCAGTATTTT.

This clone was observed a handful of times. The chain couples TRBV15 to TRBJ2-3; 9 nucleotides agree with TRBD2. Germline V gene sequence: CDR1 LNHNV, CDR2 YYDKDF (reference sequence). The V and J ends lost 3 bases and 0 bases, in that order; junction bases with no gene match: 4. The CDR3 is made up of 16 amino acids. CDR3 bases: TGTGCCACCAGCAGGGGACTAGCTATTAGCACAGATACGCAGTATTTT. Protein: CATSRGLAISTDTQYF. Filled out from reference TRBV15 and TRBJ2-3, the complete variable domain reads DAMVIQNPRYQVTQFGKPVTLSCSQTLNHNVMYWYQQKSSQAPKLLFHYYDKDFNNEADTPDNFQSRRPNTSFCFLDIRSPGLGDTAMYLCATSRGLAISTDTQYFGPGTRLTVL.

The rearrangement links TRBV18 to TRBJ1-1, with 8 bases identical to TRBD1. V dropped 0 bases and J dropped 2; count of bases not matched to a gene: 11. The CDR3 covers 18 residues. Germline V CDR1 and CDR2: KGHSH, LQKENI. The CDR3 DNA sequence: TGTGCCAGCTCACCACCAGGGACAGGATTTCCCCTAAACACTGAAGCTTTCTTT. This encodes CASSPPGTGFPLNTEAFF. Looking up the rest from reference TRBV18 and TRBJ1-1 gives the full variable domain: NAGVMQNPRHLVRRRGQEARLRCSPMKGHSHVYWYRQLPEEGLKFMVYLQKENIIDESGMPKERFSAEFPKEGPSILRIQQVVRGDSAAYFCASSPPGTGFPLNTEAFFGQGTRLTVV.

The V gene is TRBV15, the J gene TRBJ2-4; D remains ambiguous. Germline lookup yields CDR1 LNHNV and CDR2 YYDKDF (reference sequence). The CDR3 runs 14 residues. The ends were cut back, 0 bases at V and 6 bases at J, with 9 bases in the middle. This CDR3 reads CATSRDSRGNIQYF. In nucleotides, the CDR3 is TGTGCCACCAGCAGAGATTCAAGAGGAAACATTCAGTACTTC.

The rearrangement uses TRBV2 and TRBJ2-5, with D uncertain. V lost 2 bases and J lost 5, with 12 bases in between. Germline CDR1 and CDR2: SNHLY and FYNNEI. The CDR3 has 14 residues. CDR3 sequence: CASSEPSVGETQYF. DNA for the CDR3: TGTGCCAGCAGTGAACCGTCGGTCGGGGAGACCCAGTACTTC.

The J gene is TRBJ1-1, the V gene TRBV5-1; no definite D call. CDR1 is SGHRS, CDR2 YFSETQ, per germline. This CDR3 has 13 residues. V was pared by 1 base and J by 2 bases, with 6 bases between. This CDR3 is CASSLLLNTEAFF. The CDR3 DNA reads as TGCGCCAGCAGCTTGTTGTTAAACACTGAAGCTTTCTTT.

The genes are TRBV21-1 and TRBJ2-7; the table calls TRBD2, which could not be checked here. TRBV21-1 is a recognized pseudogene. The CDR3 has 15 amino acids. The CDR3 coding sequence is TGTGCCAGCAGCAAAGCAGGTCGGAGCTCCTACGAGCAGTACTTC. Protein sequence: CASSKAGRSSYEQYF.

In this sample, this clone turned up a few times. The CDR3 bases are TGTGCCAGCTCACCCCAAGTCCAGGGGACCAACACTGAAGCTTTCTTT. Its protein product is CASSPQVQGTNTEAFF. The chain combines TRBV18 with TRBJ1-1; D possibly corresponds to TRBD1 (6 bases). CDR3 length: 16 residues. Trimming removed 3 bases at V and 2 bases at J, with 16 bases between. Germline V CDR1 and CDR2: KGHSH, LQKENI.

This clone was found a few times. A far larger clone lies a single base away; this is likely a read error. The gene calls are TRBV5-6 and TRBJ2-7; 10 bases agree with TRBD1. From germline, CDR1 is SGHDT and CDR2 YYEEEE. The CDR3 totals 14 residues. CDR3 nucleotide sequence: TGTGCCAGCAGACGACAGGGGGCCTCCTACGAGCAGTCCTTC. It specifies CASRRQGASYEQSF. Supplemented by reference TRBV5-6 and TRBJ2-7, the full variable domain reads DAGVTQSPTHLIKTRGQQVTLRCSPKSGHDTVSWYQQALGQGPQFIFQYYEEEERQRGNFPDRFSGHQFPNYSSELNVNALLLGDSALYLCASRRQGASYEQSFGPGTRLTVT.

The rearrangement links TRBV27 to TRBJ1-1; D ambiguous. The CDR3 contains 15 residues. The V end was cut by 6 bases, the J end by 3 bases, with 17 bases between. Germline CDR1 and CDR2: MNHEY and SMNVEV (reference sequence). The CDR3 DNA sequence: TGTGCCAGCAGCGGAGCCCGCTACGAAGACACTGAAGCTTTCTTT. Translated: CASSGARYEDTEAFF.

A single count supports this clone. J is TRBJ2-3 and V is TRBV29-1, with a weak D call TRBD2 (5 bases). This CDR3 comprises 15 residues. The ends were cut back, 4 bases at V and 0 bases at J, with 14 bases in the middle. CDR1 SQVTM and CDR2 ANQGSEA come from the germline V gene. The CDR3 is CSVAVGSHSTDTQYF. In DNA form, the CDR3 reads TGCAGCGTTGCCGTTGGGAGCCATAGCACAGATACGCAGTATTTT.